One and the same sample provided the 12 T cell receptor beta chains below, sequenced in a study of PD-1 and CTLA-4 blockade in melanoma (dated by TCRdb to 2020 to 2022). The library was produced with the immunoSEQ multiplex PCR assay. The immuneACCESS repertoire file appears here via TCRdb, limited to in-frame rearrangements. These files lack a portion of the clones; in checked studies, under half of the deficit traces to unresolved V genes, and the cause of the others is not known. In all, the sample holds tens of thousands of clones, and roughly 88% of those were seen once. The ten biggest clones cover around 7.6% of the sample. The sequencing used CD8+ T cells from peripheral blood, collected before anti-PD-1 treatment. The receptors derive from a human donor with melanoma.

The rearrangement uses TRBV5-6 and TRBJ1-1; D ambiguous. The V end was cut by 0 bases, the J end by 3 bases, with 6 bases between. The germline gives CDR1 SGHDT, CDR2 YYEEEE. The CDR3 runs 13 residues. CDR3 in amino acids: CASSLEADTEAFF. CDR3 sequence (DNA): TGTGCCAGCAGCTTGGAGGCGGACACTGAAGCTTTCTTT.

The chain is built from TRBV11-1 and TRBJ2-7; D is unclear. Germline-derived CDR1 and CDR2 are SGHAT and FQDESV (reference sequence). This CDR3 spans 12 amino acids. V was shortened by 5 bases and J by 5 bases, with 10 bases between the two germline ends. CDR3 sequence reads: CASSASTDEQYF. As DNA, the CDR3 is TGTGCCAGCAGCGCCAGTACCGACGAGCAGTACTTC.

In its sample, this clone was seen a few times. This chain links TRBV7-2 with TRBJ2-2, with 13 positions matching TRBD2. Germline trimming cut 5 bases from V and 2 bases from J; bases unmatched to any gene: 8. This CDR3 comprises 18 residues. Germline loops: CDR1 SGHTA, CDR2 FQGNSA. The DNA of the CDR3 is TGTGCCAGCAGCGTCCGGACTAGCGGGGGCCTCAACACCGGGGAGCTGTTTTTT. Its protein is CASSVRTSGGLNTGELFF.

This clone was detected a few times. J is TRBJ1-3 and V is TRBV7-9, with D uncertain. The V gene's germline CDR1 is SEHNR and CDR2 FQNEAQ (reference sequence). The V end was cut by 6 bases, the J end by 0 bases, with 12 bases between. The CDR3 consists of 15 residues. CDR3 in amino acids: CASSPLVDSGNTIYF. In nucleotides, the CDR3 is TGTGCCAGCAGTCCGCTAGTAGACTCTGGAAACACCATATATTTT.

The rearrangement links TRBV11-3 to TRBJ2-7; D ambiguous. Between the trimmed V and J ends, which lost 4 bases and 4 bases, there was a span of 14 bases. CDR3 length: 14 amino acids. Germline V CDR1 and CDR2: SGHNT, YENEEA. This CDR3 is CASSSSEQSYEQYF. The DNA of the CDR3 is TGTGCCAGCAGCTCCTCGGAACAGTCATACGAGCAGTACTTC. Together with reference TRBV11-3 and TRBJ2-7, the CDR3 gives the full variable domain: EAGVVQSPRYKIIEKKQPVAFWCNPISGHNTLYWYLQNLGQGPELLIRYENEEAVDDSQLPKDRFSAERLKGVDSTLKIQPAELGDSAVYLCASSSSEQSYEQYFGPGTRLTVT.

J is TRBJ1-2 and V is TRBV4-1; 7 nucleotides line up with TRBD1. The CDR3 has 14 residues. J lost 7 bases, V lost 4 bases, and 9 bases had no gene match. Germline V lookup: CDR1 MGHRA, CDR2 YSYEKL. This chain's CDR3 is CASSPGEGAVGYTF. As DNA, the CDR3 is TGCGCCAGCAGCCCTGGGGAGGGGGCCGTTGGCTACACCTTC.

The rearrangement joins TRBV7-2 to TRBJ1-3; 7 bases fit TRBD1. V shed 0 bases and J 4 bases; nucleotides not matched to a gene: 9. Germline CDR1 SGHTA, CDR2 FQGNSA. CDR3 length equals 17 residues. The CDR3: CASSLAYPDRLGNTIYF. CDR3 nucleotides: TGTGCCAGCAGCTTAGCATACCCGGACAGGTTAGGAAACACCATATATTTT. Looking up the rest from reference TRBV7-2 and TRBJ1-3 gives the full variable domain: GAGVSQSPSNKVTEKGKDVELRCDPISGHTALYWYRQSLGQGLEFLIYFQGNSAPDKSGLPSDRFSAERTGGSVSTLTIQRTQQEDSAVYLCASSLAYPDRLGNTIYFGEGSWLTVV.

This chain links TRBV7-9 with TRBJ1-2, with 11 bases matching TRBD1. The germline V gene has CDR1 SEHNR and CDR2 FQNEAQ (reference sequence). The trim removed 6 bases at V and 6 bases at J, leaving 9 bases unmatched. The CDR3 consists of 15 residues. The CDR3 protein is CASSYRDRGAHGYTF. The CDR3 coding sequence is TGTGCCAGCAGTTACCGGGACAGGGGGGCGCATGGCTACACCTTC.

V usage is TRBV4-1 and J usage is TRBJ1-1; 9 nucleotides align to TRBD1. Looked up from germline, CDR1 is MGHRA and CDR2 is YSYEKL. There are 14 residues in the CDR3. V was pared by 2 bases and J by 3 bases, with 1 base of the junction left unmatched. Here the CDR3 DNA reads TGCGCCAGCAGCCAACGACAGGGGGACACTGAAGCTTTCTTT. It translates to CASSQRQGDTEAFF.

The chain joins TRBV28 to TRBJ1-2; a possible D gene is TRBD1 (6 bases). The CDR3 runs to 12 residues. CDR1 is MDHEN, CDR2 SYDVKM, per germline. V shed 5 bases and J shed 6 bases, with 10 bases lying between them. CDR3 protein: CASSPGEDGYTF. The CDR3 nucleotides read TGTGCCAGCAGTCCAGGGGAAGATGGCTACACCTTC.

The chain joins TRBV20-1 to TRBJ1-3, with TRBD1 matching 8 bases. Germline CDR1 is DFQATT and CDR2 is SNEGSKA (reference sequence). There are 14 residues in the CDR3. The J segment lost 5 bases and the V segment lost 3 bases, leaving 6 bases of the junction unmatched. Here the CDR3 reads CSASLQGARNTIYF. Here the CDR3 DNA reads TGCAGTGCTAGTCTGCAGGGGGCAAGAAACACCATATATTTT.

The CDR3 nucleotides are TGTGCCAGCAGTGCCCCCATCGGCGGTGTAACCTACAATGAGCAGTTCTTC. Residues: CASSAPIGGVTYNEQFF. The rearrangement links TRBV6-1 to TRBJ2-1; no clear D gene. In germline, CDR1 is MNHNS, CDR2 SASEGT. The germline V and J ends were trimmed by 4 bases and 2 bases, with 18 bases remaining between them. This CDR3 has 17 amino acids.